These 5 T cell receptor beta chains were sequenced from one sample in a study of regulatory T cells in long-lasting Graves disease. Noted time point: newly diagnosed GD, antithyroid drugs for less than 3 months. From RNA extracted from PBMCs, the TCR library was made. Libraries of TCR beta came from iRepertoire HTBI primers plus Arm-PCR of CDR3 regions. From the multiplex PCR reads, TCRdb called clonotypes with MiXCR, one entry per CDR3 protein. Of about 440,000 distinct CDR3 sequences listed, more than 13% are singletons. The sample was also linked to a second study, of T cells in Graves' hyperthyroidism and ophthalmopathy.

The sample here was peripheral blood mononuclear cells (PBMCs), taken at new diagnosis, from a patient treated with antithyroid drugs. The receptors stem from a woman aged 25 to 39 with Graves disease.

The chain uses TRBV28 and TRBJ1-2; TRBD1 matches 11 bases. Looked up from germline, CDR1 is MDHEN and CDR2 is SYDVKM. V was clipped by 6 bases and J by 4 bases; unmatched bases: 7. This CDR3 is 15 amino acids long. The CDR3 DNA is TGTGCCAGCAGACCAAGGACAGGGGGCCGCTATGGCTACACCTTC. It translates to CASRPRTGGRYGYTF.

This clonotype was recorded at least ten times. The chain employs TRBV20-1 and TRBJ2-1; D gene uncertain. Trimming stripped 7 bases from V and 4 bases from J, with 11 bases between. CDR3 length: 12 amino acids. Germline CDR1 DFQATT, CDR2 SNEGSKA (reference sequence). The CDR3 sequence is CSVPKKYNEQFF. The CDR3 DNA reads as TGCAGTGTTCCGAAGAAATACAATGAGCAGTTCTTC.

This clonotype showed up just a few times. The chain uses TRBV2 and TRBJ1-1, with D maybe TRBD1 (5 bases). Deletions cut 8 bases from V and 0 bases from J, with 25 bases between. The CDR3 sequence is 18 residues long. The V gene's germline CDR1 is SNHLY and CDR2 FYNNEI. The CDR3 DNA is TGTGCCAGCCTCGGAGGGGATGGGATGGCAGGCCTGAACACTGAAGCTTTCTTT. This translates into CASLGGDGMAGLNTEAFF. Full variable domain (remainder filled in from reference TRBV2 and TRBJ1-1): EPEVTQTPSHQVTQMGQEVILRCVPISNHLYFYWYRQILGQKVEFLVSFYNNEISEKSEIFDDQFSVERPDGSNFTLKIRSTKLEDSAMYFCASLGGDGMAGLNTEAFFGQGTRLTVV.

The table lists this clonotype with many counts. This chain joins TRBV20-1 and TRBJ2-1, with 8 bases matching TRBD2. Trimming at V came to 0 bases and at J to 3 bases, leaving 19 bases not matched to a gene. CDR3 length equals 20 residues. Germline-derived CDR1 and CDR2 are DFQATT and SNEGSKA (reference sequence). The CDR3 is CSARDLGREGPSTRYNEQFF. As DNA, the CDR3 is TGCAGTGCTAGAGATCTCGGACGGGAGGGCCCTTCAACGCGCTACAATGAGCAGTTCTTC.

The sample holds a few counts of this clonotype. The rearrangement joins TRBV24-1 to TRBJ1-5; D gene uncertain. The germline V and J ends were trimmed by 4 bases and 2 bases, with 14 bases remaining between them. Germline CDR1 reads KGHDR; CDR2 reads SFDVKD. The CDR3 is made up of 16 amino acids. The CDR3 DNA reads TGTGCCACCAGTGAGGCGACCAAGGGTGGCAATCAGCCCCAGCATTTT. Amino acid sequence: CATSEATKGGNQPQHF.